A selection of T cell receptor beta chains follows, all from one sample in a study of T-cell memory formation after mild COVID-19. TCRdb redid the calling of the 5' RACE reads with MiXCR, one entry per CDR3 protein. The sample holds around 530,000 distinct CDR3 sequences, approximately 21% seen once. The specimen sequenced was PBMCs or a T cell subset sorted from them (not recorded which). The receptors shown here come from an adult woman who had mild COVID-19 (a few samples of this study predate the infection). Cell type and time point are not known. Each CDR3 is given with its conserved first and last residue. Fields, in order: V gene, D gene, J gene, clone size, CDR3 protein, CDR3 DNA. A D gene is named only where the DNA matches it firmly. Expanded clones get a size class; other rows say once, few or many, or leave the size out.

v_call: TRBV7-2
d_call: TRBD2
j_call: TRBJ2-3
clone_size: -
cdr3_aa: CASSLIGTSRQDTQYF
cdr3_nt: TGTGCCAGCAGCTTAATCGGGACTAGCAGACAAGATACGCAGTATTTT

v_call: TRBV13
d_call: -
j_call: TRBJ1-2
clone_size: -
cdr3_aa: CASSLLRGALTGYGYTF
cdr3_nt: TGTGCCAGCAGCTTACTTCGAGGGGCCCTAACTGGGTATGGCTACACCTTC

v_call: TRBV6-2/TRBV6-3
d_call: TRBD2
j_call: TRBJ2-7
clone_size: -
cdr3_aa: CASRTGLAVAEQYF
cdr3_nt: TGTGCCAGCAGGACGGGACTAGCTGTGGCCGAGCAGTACTTC

v_call: TRBV7-2
d_call: -
j_call: TRBJ1-5
clone_size: -
cdr3_aa: CASSLAARSNQPQHF
cdr3_nt: TGTGCCAGCAGCTTAGCGGCCAGAAGCAATCAGCCCCAGCATTTT

v_call: TRBV29-1
d_call: -
j_call: TRBJ1-1
clone_size: few
cdr3_aa: CSVPSTPNTEAFF
cdr3_nt: TGCAGCGTACCTTCGACACCGAACACTGAAGCTTTCTTT

v_call: TRBV7-2
d_call: TRBD1
j_call: TRBJ2-2
clone_size: many
cdr3_aa: CASSFGQGNTGELFF
cdr3_nt: TGTGCCAGCAGCTTCGGACAGGGGAACACCGGGGAGCTGTTTTTT

v_call: TRBV25-1
d_call: TRBD2
j_call: TRBJ2-3
clone_size: -
cdr3_aa: CASSSGGRTAADTQYF
cdr3_nt: TGTGCCAGCAGTTCGGGGGGGAGGACAGCAGCAGATACGCAGTATTTT

v_call: TRBV20-1
d_call: -
j_call: TRBJ2-6
clone_size: -
cdr3_aa: CSAPGPLLSGANVLTF
cdr3_nt: TGCAGTGCTCCAGGGCCCCTACTCTCTGGGGCCAACGTCCTGACTTTC

v_call: TRBV15
d_call: TRBD1
j_call: TRBJ1-2
clone_size: few
cdr3_aa: CATSRVLQGRYGYTF
cdr3_nt: TGTGCCACCAGCAGAGTATTACAGGGGCGCTATGGCTACACCTTC

v_call: TRBV9
d_call: TRBD1
j_call: TRBJ2-1
clone_size: -
cdr3_aa: CASSTTTGGNEQFF
cdr3_nt: TGTGCCAGCAGCACTACTACAGGGGGCAATGAGCAGTTCTTC

v_call: TRBV30
d_call: -
j_call: TRBJ1-1
clone_size: -
cdr3_aa: CAWSSPTENTEAFF
cdr3_nt: TGTGCCTGGAGCTCTCCGACAGAGAACACTGAAGCTTTCTTT

v_call: TRBV7-9
d_call: TRBD1
j_call: TRBJ1-1
clone_size: few
cdr3_aa: CASSYLPRDREGEAFF
cdr3_nt: TGTGCCAGCAGCTACCTCCCCCGGGACAGGGAAGGTGAAGCTTTCTTT

v_call: TRBV2
d_call: TRBD2
j_call: TRBJ2-2
clone_size: few
cdr3_aa: CASTLLREAGELFF
cdr3_nt: TGTGCCAGCACCTTACTGCGGGAGGCCGGGGAGCTGTTTTTT

v_call: TRBV3-1
d_call: TRBD2
j_call: TRBJ2-7
clone_size: -
cdr3_aa: CASSQGLAASGEQYF
cdr3_nt: TGTGCCAGCAGCCAAGGACTAGCCGCCTCGGGGGAGCAGTACTTC

v_call: TRBV7-8
d_call: TRBD2
j_call: TRBJ2-5
clone_size: -
cdr3_aa: CASTRTSVLETQYF
cdr3_nt: TGTGCCAGCACTCGGACTAGTGTGTTGGAGACCCAGTACTTC

v_call: TRBV6-6
d_call: -
j_call: TRBJ2-4
clone_size: few
cdr3_aa: CASSRGQASGQPKNIQYF
cdr3_nt: TGTGCCAGCAGTAGGGGGCAGGCTAGCGGGCAGCCCAAAAACATTCAGTACTTC

v_call: TRBV20-1
d_call: -
j_call: TRBJ2-3
clone_size: -
cdr3_aa: CSAGRGVNTDTQYF
cdr3_nt: TGCAGTGCCGGTAGGGGAGTGAACACAGATACGCAGTATTTT

v_call: TRBV4-1
d_call: -
j_call: TRBJ1-6
clone_size: few
cdr3_aa: CASSLRRDNSPLHF
cdr3_nt: TGCGCCAGCAGCCTCCGACGGGATAATTCACCCCTCCACTTT

v_call: TRBV9
d_call: -
j_call: TRBJ2-7
clone_size: -
cdr3_aa: CASSVTGLGDYEQYF
cdr3_nt: TGTGCCAGCAGCGTGACGGGATTGGGGGACTACGAGCAGTACTTC

v_call: TRBV20-1
d_call: TRBD1
j_call: TRBJ1-5
clone_size: few
cdr3_aa: CSTGTGGGGNQPQHF
cdr3_nt: TGCAGTACCGGGACAGGGGGCGGGGGCAATCAGCCCCAGCATTTT

v_call: TRBV27
d_call: -
j_call: TRBJ2-7
clone_size: few
cdr3_aa: CASAGWGETREQYF
cdr3_nt: TGTGCCAGCGCTGGGTGGGGGGAGACGCGCGAGCAGTACTTC

v_call: TRBV20-1
d_call: -
j_call: TRBJ1-2
clone_size: few
cdr3_aa: CSATMDGTNYGYTF
cdr3_nt: TGCAGTGCTACAATGGACGGAACTAACTATGGCTACACCTTC

v_call: TRBV20-1
d_call: TRBD2
j_call: TRBJ2-1
clone_size: few
cdr3_aa: CSARVVASGSEQFF
cdr3_nt: TGCAGTGCTAGAGTGGTCGCTAGCGGGAGTGAGCAGTTCTTC

v_call: TRBV21-1
d_call: -
j_call: TRBJ2-7
clone_size: -
cdr3_aa: CASSVRTGVDQAYEQYF
cdr3_nt: TGTGCCAGCAGCGTTCGGACAGGGGTTGACCAGGCCTACGAGCAGTACTTC

v_call: TRBV7-9
d_call: TRBD1
j_call: TRBJ1-1
clone_size: few
cdr3_aa: CASSLQTGAFF
cdr3_nt: TGTGCCAGCAGCTTACAGACAGGGGCTTTCTTT

v_call: TRBV19
d_call: -
j_call: TRBJ1-1
clone_size: many
cdr3_aa: CASSSGVTEAFF
cdr3_nt: TGTGCCAGTAGTTCGGGGGTGACTGAAGCTTTCTTT

v_call: TRBV24-1
d_call: -
j_call: TRBJ2-7
clone_size: -
cdr3_aa: CATSDSKTHEQYF
cdr3_nt: TGTGCCACCAGTGATTCCAAAACCCACGAGCAGTACTTC

v_call: TRBV4-2
d_call: TRBD1
j_call: TRBJ2-5
clone_size: few
cdr3_aa: CASSQAWDRGQETQYF
cdr3_nt: TGTGCCAGCAGCCAAGCCTGGGACAGGGGGCAAGAGACCCAGTACTTC

v_call: TRBV10-3
d_call: TRBD1
j_call: TRBJ2-7
clone_size: -
cdr3_aa: CAIRQGQGSGEQYF
cdr3_nt: TGTGCCATCAGACAGGGACAGGGCTCGGGCGAGCAGTACTTC

v_call: TRBV10-3
d_call: TRBD2
j_call: TRBJ2-1
clone_size: few
cdr3_aa: CATAATSGSSYNEQFF
cdr3_nt: TGTGCCACCGCCGCGACTAGCGGGAGTTCCTACAATGAGCAGTTCTTC

v_call: TRBV9
d_call: TRBD2
j_call: TRBJ2-3
clone_size: -
cdr3_aa: CASSVDAGGLDTQYF
cdr3_nt: TGTGCCAGCAGCGTAGACGCGGGGGGTTTGGATACGCAGTATTTT

v_call: TRBV18
d_call: TRBD1
j_call: TRBJ2-1
clone_size: few
cdr3_aa: CASSPLGQGVNNEQFF
cdr3_nt: TGTGCCAGCTCACCACTCGGACAGGGGGTAAACAATGAGCAGTTCTTC

v_call: TRBV29-1
d_call: -
j_call: TRBJ1-1
clone_size: few
cdr3_aa: CSASPPGANTEAFF
cdr3_nt: TGCAGCGCCTCACCCCCCGGGGCGAACACTGAAGCTTTCTTT

v_call: TRBV6-5
d_call: -
j_call: TRBJ2-7
clone_size: -
cdr3_aa: CASSRPPGHLVTYEQYF
cdr3_nt: TGTGCCAGCAGCCGTCCCCCGGGACACCTAGTAACCTACGAGCAGTACTTC

v_call: TRBV12-3/TRBV12-4
d_call: TRBD2
j_call: TRBJ2-7
clone_size: many
cdr3_aa: CASSFGGGSYEQYF
cdr3_nt: TGTGCCAGCAGTTTCGGCGGGGGGTCCTACGAGCAGTACTTC

v_call: TRBV12-3/TRBV12-4
d_call: -
j_call: TRBJ1-2
clone_size: -
cdr3_aa: CASSFLGGPSYGYTF
cdr3_nt: TGTGCCAGCAGTTTCTTGGGGGGACCTTCCTATGGCTACACCTTC

v_call: TRBV7-9
d_call: TRBD2
j_call: TRBJ2-3
clone_size: -
cdr3_aa: CASSPLAGGSTDTQYF
cdr3_nt: TGTGCCAGCAGCCCCCTAGCGGGAGGGAGCACAGATACGCAGTATTTT

v_call: TRBV7-9
d_call: -
j_call: TRBJ1-1
clone_size: -
cdr3_aa: CASSLAGGIMGTEAFF
cdr3_nt: TGTGCCAGCAGCTTAGCGGGCGGAATTATGGGGACTGAAGCTTTCTTT

v_call: TRBV6-6
d_call: -
j_call: TRBJ2-1
clone_size: -
cdr3_aa: CASSWTVGESYNEQFF
cdr3_nt: TGTGCCAGCAGTTGGACGGTGGGGGAATCCTACAATGAGCAGTTCTTC

v_call: TRBV10-3
d_call: -
j_call: TRBJ1-1
clone_size: -
cdr3_aa: CAISVKGDGTEAFF
cdr3_nt: TGTGCCATCAGTGTTAAGGGAGATGGCACTGAAGCTTTCTTT

v_call: TRBV12-3/TRBV12-4
d_call: TRBD2
j_call: TRBJ2-1
clone_size: many
cdr3_aa: CASIVGRTSGRNFYNEQFF
cdr3_nt: TGTGCCAGCATTGTAGGGCGGACTAGCGGGAGGAACTTCTACAATGAGCAGTTCTTC

v_call: TRBV7-8
d_call: -
j_call: TRBJ2-3
clone_size: many
cdr3_aa: CASSLVGGELSDTQYF
cdr3_nt: TGTGCCAGCAGCTTAGTGGGGGGAGAGCTGTCAGATACGCAGTATTTT

v_call: TRBV5-4
d_call: -
j_call: TRBJ2-5
clone_size: -
cdr3_aa: CASSFSGLKETQYF
cdr3_nt: TGTGCCAGCAGCTTCTCGGGACTCAAAGAGACCCAGTACTTC

v_call: TRBV28
d_call: -
j_call: TRBJ2-7
clone_size: -
cdr3_aa: CASTEARGSYEQYF
cdr3_nt: TGTGCCAGCACCGAGGCACGGGGCTCCTACGAGCAGTACTTC

v_call: TRBV5-1
d_call: TRBD2
j_call: TRBJ2-1
clone_size: -
cdr3_aa: CASSLLWAGDYDNEQFF
cdr3_nt: TGCGCCAGCAGCTTGTTGTGGGCGGGAGACTATGACAATGAGCAGTTCTTC

v_call: TRBV27
d_call: -
j_call: TRBJ2-5
clone_size: -
cdr3_aa: CASSFVAGRRETQYF
cdr3_nt: TGTGCCAGCAGTTTCGTCGCGGGCAGAAGAGAGACCCAGTACTTC

v_call: TRBV18
d_call: -
j_call: TRBJ2-7
clone_size: many
cdr3_aa: CASSPPGRGGEQYF
cdr3_nt: TGTGCCAGCTCACCACCCGGCAGGGGGGGCGAGCAGTACTTC

v_call: TRBV6-5
d_call: TRBD1
j_call: TRBJ1-6
clone_size: few
cdr3_aa: CASSQGQGKAPLHF
cdr3_nt: TGTGCCAGCAGCCAAGGACAGGGGAAGGCACCCCTCCACTTT

v_call: TRBV7-2
d_call: TRBD2
j_call: TRBJ2-1
clone_size: few
cdr3_aa: CASSFPSGGNEQFF
cdr3_nt: TGTGCCAGCAGCTTCCCTAGCGGCGGCAATGAGCAGTTCTTC

v_call: TRBV7-9
d_call: -
j_call: TRBJ2-3
clone_size: -
cdr3_aa: CASSAPGPQFTADTQYF
cdr3_nt: TGTGCCAGCAGCGCCCCGGGACCCCAGTTTACCGCAGATACGCAGTATTTT

v_call: TRBV7-9
d_call: TRBD1
j_call: TRBJ2-7
clone_size: many
cdr3_aa: CASSATGDEQYF
cdr3_nt: TGTGCCAGCAGCGCGACAGGGGACGAGCAGTACTTC

v_call: TRBV5-1
d_call: TRBD1
j_call: TRBJ2-1
clone_size: -
cdr3_aa: CASSPHDSGTGLYNEQFF
cdr3_nt: TGCGCCAGCAGCCCCCACGACTCCGGGACAGGGCTCTACAATGAGCAGTTCTTC

v_call: TRBV5-1
d_call: -
j_call: TRBJ2-6
clone_size: few
cdr3_aa: CASSLVRQAYSGANVLTF
cdr3_nt: TGCGCCAGCAGCTTGGTGCGACAGGCCTACTCTGGGGCCAACGTCCTGACTTTC

v_call: TRBV6-5
d_call: -
j_call: TRBJ2-7
clone_size: -
cdr3_aa: CASSYDGVPPYEQYF
cdr3_nt: TGTGCCAGCAGTTACGACGGGGTACCTCCCTACGAGCAGTACTTC

v_call: TRBV24-1
d_call: -
j_call: TRBJ2-3
clone_size: few
cdr3_aa: CATSDLTRDTQYF
cdr3_nt: TGTGCCACCAGTGACCTAACCAGGGATACGCAGTATTTT

v_call: TRBV7-9
d_call: -
j_call: TRBJ2-7
clone_size: few
cdr3_aa: CASSLEGRGYEQYF
cdr3_nt: TGTGCCAGCAGCTTAGAAGGCAGGGGCTACGAGCAGTACTTC

v_call: TRBV7-3
d_call: -
j_call: TRBJ1-1
clone_size: -
cdr3_aa: CASSLGDLGTEAFF
cdr3_nt: TGTGCCAGCAGCTTAGGGGACCTGGGCACTGAAGCTTTCTTT

v_call: TRBV12-3/TRBV12-4
d_call: -
j_call: TRBJ1-2
clone_size: -
cdr3_aa: CASSFSRDGYTF
cdr3_nt: TGTGCCAGCAGTTTTTCCCGGGATGGCTACACCTTC

v_call: TRBV11-3
d_call: -
j_call: TRBJ2-6
clone_size: few
cdr3_aa: CASSEQSSGANVLTF
cdr3_nt: TGTGCCAGCAGCGAACAAAGCTCTGGGGCCAACGTCCTGACTTTC

v_call: TRBV5-1
d_call: TRBD2
j_call: TRBJ2-7
clone_size: -
cdr3_aa: CASSQGLAGASDEQYF
cdr3_nt: TGCGCCAGCAGCCAGGGACTAGCGGGAGCTTCGGACGAGCAGTACTTC